Ten or more counts support the clone carrying this T cell receptor beta chain. Its antigen is not identified. The CDR3 spans 14 residues. Trimming took off 7 bases at V and 5 bases at J, with 15 bases between the two ends. Germline V lookup: CDR1 SNHLY, CDR2 FYNNEI. The data were taken from a study of T cells in Graves' hyperthyroidism and ophthalmopathy. Study-level results: Ophthalmopathy was model-predicted a median approximately 6.9 months pre-onset. Most thyroid-expanded clonotypes above 0.001 were also found in blood.

Regions amplified from RNA transcripts were the TCR beta CDR3 regions. During a first-round RT-PCR of the TCR CDR3, the HTBI primer set was used. Each CDR3 protein gets one entry after TCRdb re-called the multiplex PCR reads with MiXCR. The sample holds approximately 510,000 distinct CDR3 sequences, 46% seen once. This receptor was identified in an adult woman with Graves' disease, either hyperthyroidism or ophthalmopathy (not recorded which). The sequencing input was peripheral blood or thyroid tissue (not recorded which). The chain has TRBV2 and TRBJ1-5; D is ambiguous. The CDR3 loop is CASTAEMEDQPQHF. The DNA for the CDR3 is TGTGCCAGCACCGCAGAGATGGAGGATCAGCCCCAGCATTTT.